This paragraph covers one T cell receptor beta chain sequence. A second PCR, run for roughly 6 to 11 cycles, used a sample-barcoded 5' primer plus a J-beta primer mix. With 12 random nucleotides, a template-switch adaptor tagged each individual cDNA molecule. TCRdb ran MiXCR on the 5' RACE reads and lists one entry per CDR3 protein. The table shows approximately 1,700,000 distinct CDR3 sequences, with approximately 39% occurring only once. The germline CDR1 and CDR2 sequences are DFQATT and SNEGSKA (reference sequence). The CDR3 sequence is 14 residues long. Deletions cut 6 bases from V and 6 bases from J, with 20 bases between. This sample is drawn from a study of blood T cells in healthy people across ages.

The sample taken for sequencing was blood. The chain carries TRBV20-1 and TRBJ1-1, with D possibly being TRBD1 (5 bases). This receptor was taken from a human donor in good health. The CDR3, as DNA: TGCAGTGCACACTCACAAGGGGTAAACTCTGAAGCTTTCTTT. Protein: CSAHSQGVNSEAFF.